This paragraph covers one T cell receptor (beta chain) sequence. Its antigen is currently unknown. The data stem from a study of T cells in Graves' hyperthyroidism and ophthalmopathy. Findings and limits, study-wide: Classification by a 13 V-J model distinguished ophthalmopathy from stable hyperthyroidism. Most thyroid clonotypes expanded above 0.001 appeared in blood too. The model's output predicted ophthalmopathy at a median of 6.5 months prior to onset.

Each person with ophthalmopathy scored at least 3 on the Clinical Activity Score, reached NOSPECS grade 4 or higher, and had been ill under 3 months. RNA transcripts served as the template for amplifying TCR beta CDR3 regions. TCR CDR3 regions were first amplified by RT-PCR with HTBI primers. Each CDR3 protein is one row after TCRdb ran MiXCR on the multiplex PCR reads. Seen here are 500,000 or so distinct CDR3 sequences, over 15% observed once, and the top ten hold around 17%. The V end was cut by 8 bases, the J end by 5 bases, with 9 bases between. Germline-derived CDR1 and CDR2 are LNHNV and YYDKDF (reference sequence). The CDR3 sequence is 11 residues long.

The chain employs TRBV15 and TRBJ1-2; D might be TRBD1 (5 bases). Sequencing input: blood. The clonotype was recovered from a young woman with Graves' ophthalmopathy. CDR3 DNA: TGTGCCACCGGCGAGGGGTATGGCTACACCTTC. Translated, it gives CATGEGYGYTF.